The clone carrying this T cell receptor (beta chain) was detected ten times or more. The antigen remains undetermined. Looked up from germline, CDR1 is MRHNA and CDR2 is SNTAGT. J lost 3 bases, V lost 6 bases, and 4 bases had no gene match. This CDR3 has 15 residues. This record belongs to a study of Graves' ophthalmopathy and Graves' hyperthyroidism. Findings and limits, study-wide: Most expanded thyroid clonotypes above 0.001 frequency also appeared in blood. At around 68% sensitivity and 72.22% specificity, the model predicted progression of the ophthalmopathy.

Using RNA transcripts, the TCR beta CDR3 regions were amplified. RT-PCR with HTBI primers came first, then second-round multiplex PCR. TCRdb called the multiplex PCR reads again in MiXCR, with one record for every CDR3 protein. The data hold approximately 640,000 distinct CDR3 sequences, with roughly 39% observed a single time. Sample: peripheral blood. This chain links TRBV6-4 with TRBJ2-7; TRBD2 matches 14 bases. This sequence was found in an adult man with Graves' ophthalmopathy. In DNA form, the CDR3 reads TGTGCCAGCAGCCAGGGACTAGCGGGAGTCTACGAGCAGTACTTC. Translated, it gives CASSQGLAGVYEQYF.